This TCR beta chain was documented in a study of T-cell reconstitution after alpha-beta-depleted transplantation in children. The TCRbeta library incorporated unique molecular identifiers. TCRdb called the PCR reads again in MiXCR, with one record for every CDR3 protein. The repertoire has just under 550,000 distinct CDR3 sequences, around 18% of them found once; the top ten carry 3.3%. This receptor was obtained from a human donor who donated a stem cell graft to a child with acute lymphoblastic leukemia. The material was PBMCs from the stem cell graft donor, obtained from the stem cell graft.

The CDR3 DNA sequence: TGTGCCAGCAGCTCCGGCGGGAGGGTCACAGATACGCAGTATTTT. Its protein product is CASSSGGRVTDTQYF. This chain uses TRBV7-3 with TRBJ2-3; 9 bases agree with TRBD2. Germline-derived CDR1 and CDR2 are SGHTA and FQGTGA. V lost 4 bases to trimming and J lost 2 bases; unmatched junction nucleotides: 4. The length of the CDR3 is 15 residues.